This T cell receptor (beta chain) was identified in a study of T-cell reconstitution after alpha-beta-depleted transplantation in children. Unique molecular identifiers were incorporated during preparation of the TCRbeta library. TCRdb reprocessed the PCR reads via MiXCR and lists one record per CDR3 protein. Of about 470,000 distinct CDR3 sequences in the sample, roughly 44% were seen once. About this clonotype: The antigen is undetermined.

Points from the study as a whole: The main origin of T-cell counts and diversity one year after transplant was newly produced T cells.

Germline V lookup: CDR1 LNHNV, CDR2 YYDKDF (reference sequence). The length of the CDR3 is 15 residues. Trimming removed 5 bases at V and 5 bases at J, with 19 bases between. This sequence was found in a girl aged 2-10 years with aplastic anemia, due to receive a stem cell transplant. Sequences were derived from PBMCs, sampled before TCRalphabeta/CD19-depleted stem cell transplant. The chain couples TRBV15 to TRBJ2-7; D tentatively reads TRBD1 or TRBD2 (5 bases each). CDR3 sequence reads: CATSGKFDRLNEQYF. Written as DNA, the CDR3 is TGTGCCACCAGCGGTAAATTCGACAGACTAAACGAGCAGTACTTC.